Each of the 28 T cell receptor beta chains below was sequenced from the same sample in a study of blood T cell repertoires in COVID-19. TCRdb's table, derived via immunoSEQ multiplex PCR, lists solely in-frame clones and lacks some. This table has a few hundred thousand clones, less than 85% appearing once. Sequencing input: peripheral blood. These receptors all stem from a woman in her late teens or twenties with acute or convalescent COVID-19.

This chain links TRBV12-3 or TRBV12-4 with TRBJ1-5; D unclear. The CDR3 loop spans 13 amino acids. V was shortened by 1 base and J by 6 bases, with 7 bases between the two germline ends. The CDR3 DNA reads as TGTGCCAGCAGTTTAGGGTTAGTTCAGCCCCAGCATTTT. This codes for CASSLGLVQPQHF.

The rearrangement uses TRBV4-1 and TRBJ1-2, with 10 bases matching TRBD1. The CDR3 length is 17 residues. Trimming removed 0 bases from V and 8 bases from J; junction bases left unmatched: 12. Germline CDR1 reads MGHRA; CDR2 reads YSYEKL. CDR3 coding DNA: TGCGCCAGCAGCCAAGATCAAGAAGTGGACAGGGGGTCCGGCTACACCTTC. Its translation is CASSQDQEVDRGSGYTF.

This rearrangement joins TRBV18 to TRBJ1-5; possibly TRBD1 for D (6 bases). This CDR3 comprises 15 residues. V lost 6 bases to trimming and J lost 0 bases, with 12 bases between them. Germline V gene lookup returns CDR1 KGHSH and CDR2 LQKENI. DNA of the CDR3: TGTGCCAGCTCGCCCCGACAGGTTAGCAATCAGCCCCAGCATTTT. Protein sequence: CASSPRQVSNQPQHF.

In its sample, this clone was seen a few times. The CDR3 loop is CASSDDGTGGIYEQYF. The DNA for the CDR3 is TGCGCCAGCAGTGATGATGGGACAGGGGGTATCTACGAGCAGTACTTC. This chain connects TRBV10-1 to TRBJ2-7; TRBD1 aligns across 11 bases. Germline V gene data show CDR1 as WNHNN and CDR2 as SYGVQD (reference sequence). CDR3 length: 16 residues. With 3 bases clipped from V and 3 bases from J, the junction kept 7 bases outside the gene matches.

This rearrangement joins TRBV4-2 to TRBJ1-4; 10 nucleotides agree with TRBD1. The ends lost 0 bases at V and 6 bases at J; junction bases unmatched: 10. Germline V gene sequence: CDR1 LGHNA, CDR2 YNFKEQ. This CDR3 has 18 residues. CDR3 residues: CASSQDPARQGAYEKLFF. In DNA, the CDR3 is TGTGCCAGCAGCCAAGATCCGGCAAGACAGGGGGCGTATGAAAAACTGTTTTTT.

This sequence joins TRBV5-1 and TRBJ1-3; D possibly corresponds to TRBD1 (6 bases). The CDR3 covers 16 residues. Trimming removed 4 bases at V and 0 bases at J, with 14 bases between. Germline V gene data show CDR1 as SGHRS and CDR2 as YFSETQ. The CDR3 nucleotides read TGCGCCAGCAGCACCGCAGGGGCCATCTCTGGAAACACCATATATTTT. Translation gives CASSTAGAISGNTIYF.

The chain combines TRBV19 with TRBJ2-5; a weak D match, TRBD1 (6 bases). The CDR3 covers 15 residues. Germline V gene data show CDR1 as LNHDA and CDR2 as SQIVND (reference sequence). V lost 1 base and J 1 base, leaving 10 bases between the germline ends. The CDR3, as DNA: TGTGCCAGTAGTATAGCCGCAGGGGTCCAAGAGACCCAGTACTTC. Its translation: CASSIAAGVQETQYF.

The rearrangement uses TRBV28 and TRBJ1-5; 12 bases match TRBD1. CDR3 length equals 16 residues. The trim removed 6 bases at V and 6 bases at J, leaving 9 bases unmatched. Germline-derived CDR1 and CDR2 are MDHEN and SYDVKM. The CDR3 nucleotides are TGTGCCAGCAGCCTTGCCGGGACAGGGGGCTTTCAGCCCCAGCATTTT. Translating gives CASSLAGTGGFQPQHF.

CDR3 amino acids: CASGLAPPQGTGELFF. CDR3 sequence (DNA): TGTGCTAGTGGTTTGGCCCCGCCCCAGGGAACCGGGGAGCTGTTTTTT. The rearrangement uses TRBV12-5 and TRBJ2-2; D is perhaps TRBD1 (5 bases). Trimming took off 1 base at V and 5 bases at J, with 14 bases between the two ends. CDR1 and CDR2 from the germline V gene are LGHNT and FRNRAP. The CDR3 contains 16 residues. The complete variable domain, with remaining parts taken from reference TRBV12-5 and TRBJ2-2, reads DARVTQTPRHKVTEMGQEVTMRCQPILGHNTVFWYRQTMMQGLELLAYFRNRAPLDDSGMPKDRFSAEMPDATLATLKIQPSEPRDSAVYFCASGLAPPQGTGELFFGEGSRLTVL.

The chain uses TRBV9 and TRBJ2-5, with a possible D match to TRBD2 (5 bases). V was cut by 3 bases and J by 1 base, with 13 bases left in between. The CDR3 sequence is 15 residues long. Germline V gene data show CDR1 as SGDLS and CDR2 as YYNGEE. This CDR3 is CASSGVGGSQETQYF. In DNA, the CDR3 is TGTGCCAGCAGCGGAGTGGGTGGGAGCCAAGAGACCCAGTACTTC.

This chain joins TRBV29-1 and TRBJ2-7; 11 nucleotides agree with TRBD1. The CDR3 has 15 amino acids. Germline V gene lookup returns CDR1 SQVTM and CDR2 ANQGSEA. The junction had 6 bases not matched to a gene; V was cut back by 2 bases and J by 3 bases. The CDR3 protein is CSVERVGTGGYEQYF. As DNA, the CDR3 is TGCAGCGTTGAACGGGTCGGGACAGGGGGCTACGAGCAGTACTTC.

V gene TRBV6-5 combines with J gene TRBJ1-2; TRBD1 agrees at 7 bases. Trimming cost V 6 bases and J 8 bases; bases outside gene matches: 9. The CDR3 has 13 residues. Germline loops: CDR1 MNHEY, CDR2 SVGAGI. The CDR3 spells CASRNDRAGGYTF. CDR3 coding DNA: TGTGCCAGCAGGAACGACAGGGCTGGAGGCTACACCTTC.

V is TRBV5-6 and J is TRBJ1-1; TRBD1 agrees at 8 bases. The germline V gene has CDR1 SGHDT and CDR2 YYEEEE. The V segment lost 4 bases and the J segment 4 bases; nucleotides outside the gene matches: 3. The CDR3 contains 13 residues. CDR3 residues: CASSRTGGTEAFF. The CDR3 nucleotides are TGTGCCAGCAGCCGAACAGGGGGCACTGAAGCTTTCTTT.

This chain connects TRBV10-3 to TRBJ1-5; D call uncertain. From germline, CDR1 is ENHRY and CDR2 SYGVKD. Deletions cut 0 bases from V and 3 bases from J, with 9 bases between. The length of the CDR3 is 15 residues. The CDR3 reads CAISESETANQPQHF. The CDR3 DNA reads TGTGCCATCAGTGAGTCGGAGACGGCCAATCAGCCCCAGCATTTT.

CDR3 in DNA: TGTGCCAGCAGCCTCACAGGGGGAGGGAGGACCCAGTACTTC. Translated, it gives CASSLTGGGRTQYF. The chain uses TRBV7-2 and TRBJ2-5, with D tentatively TRBD1 (8 bases). CDR3 size: 14 residues. V dropped 5 bases and J dropped 7 bases, with 17 bases sitting between them. CDR1 is SGHTA, CDR2 FQGNSA, per germline.

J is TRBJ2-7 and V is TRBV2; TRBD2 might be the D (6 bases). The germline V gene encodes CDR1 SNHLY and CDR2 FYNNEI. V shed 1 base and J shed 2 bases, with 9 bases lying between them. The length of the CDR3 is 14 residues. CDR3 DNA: TGTGCCAGCAGTGAAGAGGAGGGGCCCTACGAGCAGTACTTC. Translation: CASSEEEGPYEQYF.

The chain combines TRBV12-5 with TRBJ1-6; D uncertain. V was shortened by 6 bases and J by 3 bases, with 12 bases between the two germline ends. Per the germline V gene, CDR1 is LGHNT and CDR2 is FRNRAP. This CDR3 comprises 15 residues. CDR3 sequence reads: CASGGNSLYNSPLHF. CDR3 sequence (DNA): TGTGCTAGTGGAGGAAACAGCCTCTATAATTCACCCCTCCACTTT.

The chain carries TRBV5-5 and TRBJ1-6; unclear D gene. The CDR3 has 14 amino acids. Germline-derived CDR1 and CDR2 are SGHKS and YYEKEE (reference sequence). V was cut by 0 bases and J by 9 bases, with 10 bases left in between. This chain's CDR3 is CASSLGRESSPLHF. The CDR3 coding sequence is TGTGCCAGCAGCTTGGGAAGGGAGAGTTCACCCCTCCACTTT.

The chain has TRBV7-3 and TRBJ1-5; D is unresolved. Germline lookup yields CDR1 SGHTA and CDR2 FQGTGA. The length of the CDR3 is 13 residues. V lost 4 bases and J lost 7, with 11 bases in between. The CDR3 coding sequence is TGTGCCAGCAGCTCCCGGAGAGGACAGCCCCAGCATTTT. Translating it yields CASSSRRGQPQHF.

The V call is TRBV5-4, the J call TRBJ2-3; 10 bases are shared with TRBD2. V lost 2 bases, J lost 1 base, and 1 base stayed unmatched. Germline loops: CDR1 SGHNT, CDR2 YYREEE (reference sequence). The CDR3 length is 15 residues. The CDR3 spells CASSLGTSGTDTQYF. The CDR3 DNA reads TGTGCCAGCAGCTTAGGGACTAGCGGCACAGATACGCAGTATTTT. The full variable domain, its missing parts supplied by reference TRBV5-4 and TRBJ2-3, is ETGVTQSPTHLIKTRGQQVTLRCSSQSGHNTVSWYQQALGQGPQFIFQYYREEENGRGNFPPRFSGLQFPNYSSELNVNALELDDSALYLCASSLGTSGTDTQYFGPGTRLTVL.

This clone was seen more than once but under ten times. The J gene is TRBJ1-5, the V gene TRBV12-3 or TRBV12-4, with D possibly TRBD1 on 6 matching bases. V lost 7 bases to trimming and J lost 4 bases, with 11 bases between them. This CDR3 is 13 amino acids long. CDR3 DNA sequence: TGTGCCAGCACCCGTCAGGGGAATCAGCCCCAGCATTTT. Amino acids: CASTRQGNQPQHF.

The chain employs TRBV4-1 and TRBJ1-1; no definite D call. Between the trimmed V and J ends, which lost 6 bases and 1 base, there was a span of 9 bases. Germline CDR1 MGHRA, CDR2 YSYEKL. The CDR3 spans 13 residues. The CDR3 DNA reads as TGCGCCAGCAGTATACTAGGGAACACTGAAGCTTTCTTT. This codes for CASSILGNTEAFF.

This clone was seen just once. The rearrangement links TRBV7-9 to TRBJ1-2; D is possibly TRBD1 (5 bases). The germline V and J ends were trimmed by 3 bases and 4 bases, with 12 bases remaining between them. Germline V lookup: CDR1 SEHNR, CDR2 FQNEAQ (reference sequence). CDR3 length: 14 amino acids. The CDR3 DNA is TGTGCCAGCAGCTTTGCGGGGGGATTCTATGGCTACACCTTC. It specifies CASSFAGGFYGYTF.

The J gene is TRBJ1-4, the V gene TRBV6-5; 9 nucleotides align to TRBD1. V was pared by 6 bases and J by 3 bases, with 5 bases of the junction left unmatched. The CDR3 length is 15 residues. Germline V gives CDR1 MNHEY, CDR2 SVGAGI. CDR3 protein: CASRGQGSANEKLFF. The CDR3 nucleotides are TGTGCCAGCAGGGGACAGGGCTCAGCTAATGAAAAACTGTTTTTT.

For the CDR3, the DNA is TGTGCCAGCAGCCTCGGGACTTTCCAAGAGACCCAGTACTTC. Protein product: CASSLGTFQETQYF. The chain has TRBV28 and TRBJ2-5; TRBD2 is a possible D gene (6 bases). The CDR3 length is 14 residues. Trimming left V 6 bases short and J 1 base short, with 12 bases between. Per the germline V gene, CDR1 is MDHEN and CDR2 is SYDVKM. Full variable domain (missing parts from reference TRBV28 and TRBJ2-5): DVKVTQSSRYLVKRTGEKVFLECVQDMDHENMFWYRQDPGLGLRLIYFSYDVKMKEKGDIPEGYSVSREKKERFSLILESASTNQTSMYLCASSLGTFQETQYFGPGTRLLVL.

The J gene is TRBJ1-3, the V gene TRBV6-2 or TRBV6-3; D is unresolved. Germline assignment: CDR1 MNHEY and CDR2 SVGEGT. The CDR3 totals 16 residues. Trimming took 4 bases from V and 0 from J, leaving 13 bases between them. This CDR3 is CASSSREELSGNTIYF. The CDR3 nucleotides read TGTGCCAGCAGTTCCCGGGAGGAACTCTCTGGAAACACCATATATTTT.

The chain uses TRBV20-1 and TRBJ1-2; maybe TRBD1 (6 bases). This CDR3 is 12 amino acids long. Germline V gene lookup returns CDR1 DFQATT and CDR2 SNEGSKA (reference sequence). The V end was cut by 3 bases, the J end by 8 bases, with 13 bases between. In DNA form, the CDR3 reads TGCAGTGCTAGTGCCAGCGGGGGCGGCTACACCTTC. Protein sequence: CSASASGGGYTF.

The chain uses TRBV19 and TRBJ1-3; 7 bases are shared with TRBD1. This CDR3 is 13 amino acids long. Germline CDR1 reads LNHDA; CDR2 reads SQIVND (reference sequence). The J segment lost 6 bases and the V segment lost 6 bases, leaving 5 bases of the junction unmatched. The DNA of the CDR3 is TGTGCCAGTAGGGGACAGAACCCAAACACCATATATTTT. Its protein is CASRGQNPNTIYF.